This T cell receptor beta chain stems from a study of OX40 agonist ivuxolimab in advanced cancers. Libraries were prepared by immunoSEQ multiplex PCR; TCRdb keeps only in-frame clonotypes and omits some of them. Here the sample spans 43,000 or so clones, approximately 90% being singletons. V shed 4 bases and J shed 0 bases, with 9 bases lying between them. The CDR3 extends over 14 amino acids. Per the germline V gene, CDR1 is MNHNS and CDR2 is SASEGT. This sequence was found in an adult with an advanced solid tumor such as melanoma, head and neck, liver or kidney cancer. The specimen comprised CD4+ or CD8+ T cells sorted from blood, sampled in a trial of the OX40 agonist ivuxolimab. This sequence joins TRBV6-1 and TRBJ2-5; D may be TRBD2 (5 bases). The CDR3: CASSAGIYQETQYF. The CDR3 region has the DNA TGTGCCAGCAGTGCCGGGATTTACCAAGAGACCCAGTACTTC.